This T cell receptor (beta chain) was found in a study of shared T cell receptors in the human thymus. Generated by immunoSEQ multiplex PCR, the TCRdb table keeps only in-frame clones and is missing some. This table has some 700,000 clones, 70% to 90% appearing once. V dropped 6 bases and J dropped 1 base, with 18 bases sitting between them. This CDR3 comprises 16 residues. Germline CDR1 is PRHDT and CDR2 is FYEKMQ (reference sequence). This same sample was also taken into another study, of human thymus T cells. That investigation notes: Corrective surgery for congenital heart defects was being performed on the healthy Finnish infants who served as donors. Thymic tissue was derived from resections collected during corrective heart surgery. What appeared biased in thymic and blood repertoires was the usage of V and J genes. Highly overlapping thymic repertoires in unrelated individuals were reported by related research.

V and J are TRBV13 and TRBJ1-1; no firm D call. The specimen was thymocytes. This clonotype was obtained from a girl under three years old with a congenital heart defect. The CDR3 region is CASRLPWETENTEAFF. Here the CDR3 DNA reads TGTGCCAGCAGACTCCCTTGGGAGACGGAGAACACTGAAGCTTTCTTT.